The TCR beta chain under discussion was sequenced for a study of Graves' ophthalmopathy and Graves' hyperthyroidism. This clonotype was seen many times. Per germline, CDR1 LGHDT and CDR2 YNNKEL (reference sequence). Trimming took 4 bases from V and 7 from J; bases not matched to a gene: 9. The CDR3 runs 14 residues. RNA served as the template for amplifying TCR beta CDR3 regions. Second-round multiplex PCR came after first-round RT-PCR with HTBI primers. TCRdb itself ran the multiplex PCR reads through MiXCR, one entry per CDR3 protein. The sample holds a few hundred thousand distinct CDR3 sequences, around a fifth seen once.

The chain uses TRBV3-1 and TRBJ2-5, with 7 bases lining up with TRBD1. The receptor's source is a woman between 18 and 29 years old with stable Graves' hyperthyroidism. Sequenced sample: peripheral blood. Here the CDR3 reads CASSPGTVVGTQYF. The CDR3 DNA reads as TGTGCCAGCAGCCCCGGGACAGTGGTGGGGACCCAGTACTTC.